This entry features one T cell receptor (beta chain) sequence. The CDR3 loop spans 15 amino acids. The V gene lost 4 bases and the J gene lost 5 bases, with 14 bases spanning the gap. Germline CDR1 and CDR2: WSHSY and SAAADI. This specimen comes from a study of blood T cell repertoires in COVID-19. Study-wide context: Sources were T cells, B-cell-depleted T cells, or PBMCs; the material itself was cDNA or gDNA.

Authors' processing steps: Reference gene primer amplification gave nucleated cell count estimates. Sequencing was performed with immunoSEQ multiplex PCR; in TCRdb, only in-frame clones are kept and a portion is missing. V and J calls and clone size come straight from that table; D and trimming were deduced from the DNA. Of roughly 120,000 clones in the sample, 86% were seen once. Sequencing used peripheral blood. V gene TRBV10-2 combines with J gene TRBJ2-2; D gene uncertain. The sequence was collected from a human donor in a cohort sampled during active COVID-19. CDR3 nucleotides: TGCGCCAGCAGTGTCACTCCGAGAGTTACCGGGGAGCTGTTTTTT. Translating it yields CASSVTPRVTGELFF.